This TCR beta chain was recovered during a study of response to subunit inactivated influenza vaccine. A single record per CDR3 protein comes from TCRdb applying MiXCR to the RT-PCR reads. Here the sample spans around 520,000 distinct CDR3 sequences, about an eighth being singletons. Regarding the study as a whole: The authors put forward the suggestion that each seasonal influenza vaccination may bring in only a limited number of new T cells.

On this clonotype: Its specificity is unknown.

This receptor was taken from a man aged 50 to 60 who received an inactivated influenza vaccine. Sequencing used PBMCs from blood, obtained on the day of vaccination.

CDR3 sequence: CATSGGYEQYF. CDR3 DNA sequence: TGTGCCACCAGCGGCGGCTACGAGCAGTACTTC. The chain employs TRBV15 and TRBJ2-7; D not certain. This CDR3 has 11 residues. Trimming stripped 5 bases from V and 3 bases from J, with 5 bases between. The germline V gene has CDR1 LNHNV and CDR2 YYDKDF (reference sequence). Using reference TRBV15 and TRBJ2-7 for the parts outside the CDR3, the full variable domain is DAMVIQNPRYQVTQFGKPVTLSCSQTLNHNVMYWYQQKSSQAPKLLFHYYDKDFNNEADTPDNFQSRRPNTSFCFLDIRSPGLGDTAMYLCATSGGYEQYFGPGTRLTVT.